The present TCR beta chain was sequenced within a study of OX40 agonist ivuxolimab in advanced cancers. Study-level background: The diagnoses of dose-escalation patients were hepatocellular carcinoma, melanoma, renal cell or head and neck cancer. Mean age around 60 years, range about 20 to 79; 82.7% male.

V gave up 7 bases and J gave up 0 bases, with 9 bases separating them. The CDR3 contains 12 residues. Germline lookup yields CDR1 SQVTM and CDR2 ANQGSEA. Enrollment shut out patients with autoimmune disease history or systemic immunosuppression. Assay used: immunoSEQ multiplex PCR; TCRdb lists only in-frame clones, some missing. This table holds tens of thousands of clones, approximately 87% found once. The gene calls are TRBV29-1 and TRBJ1-1; D not certain. The clonotype was recovered from an adult with an advanced solid tumor such as melanoma, head and neck, liver or kidney cancer. The sample was CD4+ or CD8+ T cells sorted from blood, taken in a trial of the OX40 agonist ivuxolimab. The CDR3, as DNA: TGCAGCGCCTCGGGCATGAACACTGAAGCTTTCTTT. Its protein product is CSASGMNTEAFF.